This T cell receptor beta chain was retrieved from a study of T cells in Graves' hyperthyroidism and ophthalmopathy. Regarding the study as a whole: Blood shared most expanded thyroid clonotypes above 0.001.

This clonotype was recorded at least ten times. The antigen is undetermined. PBMCs were derived from around 10 ml fresh peripheral blood. Amplification yielded TCR beta CDR3 regions, with RNA transcripts as the source. HTBI primers were used for first-round RT-PCR of the TCR CDR3. TCRdb re-derived calls from the multiplex PCR reads in MiXCR, one entry per CDR3 protein. The data hold roughly 300,000 distinct CDR3 sequences, with around a quarter observed a single time. This clonotype was sampled from a man aged 35 to 55 with Graves' hyperthyroidism that later progressed to Graves' ophthalmopathy. The sequenced sample was blood.

This CDR3 is CASSQEYLDRVFGYTF. For the CDR3, the DNA is TGTGCCAGCAGCCAAGAATATTTGGACAGGGTCTTTGGCTACACCTTC. V and J are TRBV4-2 and TRBJ1-2; 8 bases line up with TRBD1. With 0 bases clipped from V and 7 bases from J, the junction kept 10 bases outside the gene matches. Germline CDR1 LGHNA, CDR2 YNFKEQ. The CDR3 is 16 residues long.